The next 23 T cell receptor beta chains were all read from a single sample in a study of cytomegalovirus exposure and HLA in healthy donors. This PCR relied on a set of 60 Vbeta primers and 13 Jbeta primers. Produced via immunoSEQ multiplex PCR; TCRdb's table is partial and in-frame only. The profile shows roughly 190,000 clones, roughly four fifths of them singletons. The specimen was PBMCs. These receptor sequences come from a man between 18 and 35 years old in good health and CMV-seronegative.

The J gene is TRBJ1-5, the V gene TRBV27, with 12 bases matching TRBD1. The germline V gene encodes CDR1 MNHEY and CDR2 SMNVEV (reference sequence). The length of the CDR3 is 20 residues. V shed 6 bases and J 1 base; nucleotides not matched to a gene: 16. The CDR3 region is CASRGTGGAYPIWSNQPQHF. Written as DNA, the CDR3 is TGTGCCAGCAGGGGGACAGGGGGCGCGTACCCGATATGGAGCAATCAGCCCCAGCATTTT.

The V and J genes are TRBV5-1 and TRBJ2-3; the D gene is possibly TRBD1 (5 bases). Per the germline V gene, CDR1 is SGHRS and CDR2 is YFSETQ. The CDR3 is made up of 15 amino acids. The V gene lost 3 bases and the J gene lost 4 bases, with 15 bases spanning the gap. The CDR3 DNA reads TGCGCCAGCAGCTATGGTCAGGGCAGCGCAGATACGCAGTATTTT. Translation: CASSYGQGSADTQYF. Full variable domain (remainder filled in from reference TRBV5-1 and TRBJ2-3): KAGVTQTPRYLIKTRGQQVTLSCSPISGHRSVSWYQQTPGQGLQFLFEYFSETQRNKGNFPGRFSGRQFSNSRSEMNVSTLELGDSALYLCASSYGQGSADTQYFGPGTRLTVL.

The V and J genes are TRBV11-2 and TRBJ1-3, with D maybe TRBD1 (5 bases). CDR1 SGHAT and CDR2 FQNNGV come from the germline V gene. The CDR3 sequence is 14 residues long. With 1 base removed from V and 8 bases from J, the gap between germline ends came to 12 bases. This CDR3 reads CASSLAGGRDTIYF. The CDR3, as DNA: TGTGCCAGCAGCTTAGCCGGGGGACGAGACACCATATATTTT. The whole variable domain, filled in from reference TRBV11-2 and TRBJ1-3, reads EAGVAQSPRYKIIEKRQSVAFWCNPISGHATLYWYQQILGQGPKLLIQFQNNGVVDDSQLPKDRFSAERLKGVDSTLKIQPAKLEDSAVYLCASSLAGGRDTIYFGEGSWLTVV.

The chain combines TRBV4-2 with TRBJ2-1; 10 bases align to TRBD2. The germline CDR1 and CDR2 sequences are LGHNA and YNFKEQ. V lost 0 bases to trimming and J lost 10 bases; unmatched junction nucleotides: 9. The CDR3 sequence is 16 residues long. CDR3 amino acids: CASSQDLSGGAGEQFF. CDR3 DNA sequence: TGTGCCAGCAGCCAAGATCTAAGCGGGGGGGCAGGGGAGCAGTTCTTC.

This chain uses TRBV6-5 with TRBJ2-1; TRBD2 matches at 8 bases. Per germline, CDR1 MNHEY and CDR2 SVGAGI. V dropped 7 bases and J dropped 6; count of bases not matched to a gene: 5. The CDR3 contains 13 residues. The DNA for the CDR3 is TGTGCCAGCACTCCCCTAGCGGGCAATGAGCAGTTCTTC. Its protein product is CASTPLAGNEQFF.

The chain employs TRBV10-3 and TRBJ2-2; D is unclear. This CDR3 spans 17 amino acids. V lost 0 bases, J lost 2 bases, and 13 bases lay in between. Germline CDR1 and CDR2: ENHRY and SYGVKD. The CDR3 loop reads CAISESPARRNTGELFF. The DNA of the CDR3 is TGTGCCATCAGTGAGTCCCCGGCTAGGCGCAACACCGGGGAGCTGTTTTTT.

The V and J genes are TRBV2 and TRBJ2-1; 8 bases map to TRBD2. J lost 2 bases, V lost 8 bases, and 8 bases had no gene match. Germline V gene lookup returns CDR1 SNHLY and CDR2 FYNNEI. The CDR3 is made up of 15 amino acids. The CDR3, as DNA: TGTGCCAGCCGGGACGGGGGGGAAACCTACAATGAGCAGTTCTTC. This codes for CASRDGGETYNEQFF.

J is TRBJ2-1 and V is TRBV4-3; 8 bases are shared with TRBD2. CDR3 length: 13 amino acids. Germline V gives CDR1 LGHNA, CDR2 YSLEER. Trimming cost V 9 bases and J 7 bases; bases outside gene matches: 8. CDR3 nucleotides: TGCGCCAGTTCGGGGGGGCCTTTAAATGAGCAGTTCTTC. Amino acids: CASSGGPLNEQFF.

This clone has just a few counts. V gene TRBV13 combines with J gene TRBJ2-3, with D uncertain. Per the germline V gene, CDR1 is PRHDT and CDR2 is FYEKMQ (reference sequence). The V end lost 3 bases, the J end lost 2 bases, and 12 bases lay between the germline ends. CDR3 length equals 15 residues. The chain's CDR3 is CASSFVPRATDTQYF. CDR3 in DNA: TGTGCCAGCAGCTTTGTACCCCGAGCCACAGATACGCAGTATTTT. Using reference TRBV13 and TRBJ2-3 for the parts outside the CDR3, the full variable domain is AAGVIQSPRHLIKEKRETATLKCYPIPRHDTVYWYQQGPGQDPQFLISFYEKMQSDKGSIPDRFSAQQFSDYHSELNMSSLELGDSALYFCASSFVPRATDTQYFGPGTRLTVL.

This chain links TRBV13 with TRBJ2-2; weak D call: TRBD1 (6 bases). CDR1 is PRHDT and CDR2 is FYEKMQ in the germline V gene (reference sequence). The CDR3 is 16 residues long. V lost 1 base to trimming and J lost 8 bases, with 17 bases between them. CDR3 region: CASSLVPGAQRGELFF. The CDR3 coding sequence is TGTGCCAGCAGCTTAGTCCCAGGGGCCCAGCGAGGGGAGCTGTTTTTT. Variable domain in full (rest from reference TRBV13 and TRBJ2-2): AAGVIQSPRHLIKEKRETATLKCYPIPRHDTVYWYQQGPGQDPQFLISFYEKMQSDKGSIPDRFSAQQFSDYHSELNMSSLELGDSALYFCASSLVPGAQRGELFFGEGSRLTVL.

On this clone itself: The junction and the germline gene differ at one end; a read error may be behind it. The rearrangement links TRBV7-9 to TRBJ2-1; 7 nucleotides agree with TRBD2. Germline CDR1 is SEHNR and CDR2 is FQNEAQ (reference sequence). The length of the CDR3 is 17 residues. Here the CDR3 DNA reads TGTTCCAGCAGCGAGTTTAGCGGGTCTAGCTCCTACAATGAGCAGTTCTTC. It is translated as CSSSEFSGSSSYNEQFF. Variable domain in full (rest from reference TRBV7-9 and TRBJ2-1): DTGVSQNPRHKITKRGQNVTFRCDPISEHNRLYWYRQTLGQGPEFLTYFQNEAQLEKSRLLSDRFSAERPKGSFSTLEIQRTEQGDSAMYLCSSSEFSGSSSYNEQFFGPGTRLTVL.

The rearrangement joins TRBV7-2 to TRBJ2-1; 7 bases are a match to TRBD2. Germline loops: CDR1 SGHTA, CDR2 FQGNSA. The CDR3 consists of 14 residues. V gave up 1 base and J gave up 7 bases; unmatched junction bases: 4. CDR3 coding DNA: TGTGCCAGCAGCTTAGGAGGGGACTATAATGAGCAGTTCTTC. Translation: CASSLGGDYNEQFF.

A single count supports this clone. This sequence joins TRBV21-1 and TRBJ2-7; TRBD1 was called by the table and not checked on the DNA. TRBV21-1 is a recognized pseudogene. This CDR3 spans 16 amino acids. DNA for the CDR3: TGTGCCAGCAGCCCACTTTCGACAGGGTGGACCTACGAGCAGTACTTC. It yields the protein CASSPLSTGWTYEQYF.

The CDR3 loop reads CASSSPGGFGHEQYF. Here the CDR3 DNA reads TGTGCCAGCAGCTCCCCCGGTGGATTTGGGCACGAGCAGTACTTC. This rearrangement joins TRBV7-2 to TRBJ2-7; D call uncertain. The CDR3 sequence is 15 residues long. The ends were cut back, 4 bases at V and 5 bases at J, with 18 bases in the middle. Germline assignment: CDR1 SGHTA and CDR2 FQGNSA.

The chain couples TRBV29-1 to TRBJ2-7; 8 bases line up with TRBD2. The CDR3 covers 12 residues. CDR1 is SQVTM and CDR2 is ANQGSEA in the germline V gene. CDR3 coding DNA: TGCAGTGCCAGCGGGAGTGGTTACGAGCAGTACTTC. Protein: CSASGSGYEQYF.

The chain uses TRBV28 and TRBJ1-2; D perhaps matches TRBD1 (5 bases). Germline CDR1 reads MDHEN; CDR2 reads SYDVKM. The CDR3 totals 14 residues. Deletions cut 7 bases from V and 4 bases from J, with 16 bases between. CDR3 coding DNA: TGTGCCAGCACCCCGGGGGGTTCGAGCTATGGCTACACCTTC. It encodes CASTPGGSSYGYTF.

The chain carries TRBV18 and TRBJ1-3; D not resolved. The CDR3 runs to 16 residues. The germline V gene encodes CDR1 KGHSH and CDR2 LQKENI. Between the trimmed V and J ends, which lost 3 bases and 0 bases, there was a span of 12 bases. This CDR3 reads CASSPRLQSSGNTIYF. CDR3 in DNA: TGTGCCAGCTCACCGCGACTGCAGAGCTCTGGAAACACCATATATTTT.

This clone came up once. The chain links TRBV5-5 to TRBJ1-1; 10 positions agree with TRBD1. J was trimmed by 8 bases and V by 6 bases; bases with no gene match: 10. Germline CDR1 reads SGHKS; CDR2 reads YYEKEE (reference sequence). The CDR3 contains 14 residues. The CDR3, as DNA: TGTGCCAGCATACCGGGACAGGGGTTACCAGAAGCTTTCTTT. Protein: CASIPGQGLPEAFF.

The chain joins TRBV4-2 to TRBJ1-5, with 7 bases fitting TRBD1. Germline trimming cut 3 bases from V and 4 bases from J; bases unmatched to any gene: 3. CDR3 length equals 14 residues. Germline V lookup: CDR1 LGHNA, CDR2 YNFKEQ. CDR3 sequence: CASSHGTVNQPQHF. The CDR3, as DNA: TGTGCCAGCAGCCACGGGACAGTGAATCAGCCCCAGCATTTT.

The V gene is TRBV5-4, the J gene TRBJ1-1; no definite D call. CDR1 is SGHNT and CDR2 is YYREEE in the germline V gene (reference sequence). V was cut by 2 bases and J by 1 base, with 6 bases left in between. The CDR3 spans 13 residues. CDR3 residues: CASSFRGNTEAFF. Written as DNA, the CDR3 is TGTGCCAGCAGCTTCCGCGGGAACACTGAAGCTTTCTTT.

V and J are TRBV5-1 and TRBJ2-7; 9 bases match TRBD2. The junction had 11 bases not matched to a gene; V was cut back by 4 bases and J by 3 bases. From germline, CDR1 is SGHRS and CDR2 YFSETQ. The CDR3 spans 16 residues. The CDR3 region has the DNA TGCGCCAGCAGCGGGACTAGCACATCTGACGTCTACGAGCAGTACTTC. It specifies CASSGTSTSDVYEQYF.

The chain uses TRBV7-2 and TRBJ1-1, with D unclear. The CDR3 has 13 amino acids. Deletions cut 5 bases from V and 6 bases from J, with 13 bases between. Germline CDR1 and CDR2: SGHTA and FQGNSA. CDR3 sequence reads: CASSTGRGAEAFF. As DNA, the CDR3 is TGTGCCAGCAGCACCGGGCGGGGTGCTGAAGCTTTCTTT.

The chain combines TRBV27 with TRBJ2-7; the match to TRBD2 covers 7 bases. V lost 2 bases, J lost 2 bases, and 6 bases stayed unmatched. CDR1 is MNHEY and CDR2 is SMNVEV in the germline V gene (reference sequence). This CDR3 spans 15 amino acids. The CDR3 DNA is TGTGCCAGCAGTTTACGCCCTCTAGCGGCCTACGAGCAGTACTTC. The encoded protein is CASSLRPLAAYEQYF.